This TCR beta chain was captured by sequencing in a study of CD8+ T cells in alopecia areata. Sorting from PBMCs produced CD4+ and CD8+ T cells. In each case, RNA was isolated and then reverse transcribed into cDNA as the sequencing template. Profiling relied on immunoSEQ multiplex PCR, and the TCRdb table lists in-frame clones only, not all of them. The table shows about 200,000 clones, with 56% occurring only once. Study findings and constraints: Patients shared TCRs less clearly than mice did, possibly owing to HLA. Elevated clonality characterized lesional scalp relative to normal scalp, particularly in alopecia totalis/universalis. Scalp sequencing also captures normal skin's resident alphabeta T cells.

The CDR3 contains 11 residues. CDR1 and CDR2 (germline): MNHEY, SMNVEV (reference sequence). Deletions cut 4 bases from V and 8 bases from J, with 8 bases between. Remarks on this clone: Its antigen is not identified.

V usage is TRBV27 and J usage is TRBJ1-1; D is ambiguous. This TCR was sampled from a human donor in good health. Sequenced sample: CD8+ T cells sorted from blood. The CDR3 DNA sequence: TGTGCCAGCAGTTCGGGGATAGAAGCTTTCTTT. Residues: CASSSGIEAFF.